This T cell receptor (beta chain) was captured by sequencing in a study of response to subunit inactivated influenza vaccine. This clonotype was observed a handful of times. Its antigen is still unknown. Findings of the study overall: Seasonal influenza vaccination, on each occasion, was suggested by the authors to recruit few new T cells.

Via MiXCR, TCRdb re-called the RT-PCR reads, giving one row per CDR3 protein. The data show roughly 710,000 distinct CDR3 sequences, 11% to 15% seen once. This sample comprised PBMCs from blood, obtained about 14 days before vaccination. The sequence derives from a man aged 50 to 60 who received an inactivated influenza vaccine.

CDR3 sequence (DNA): TGCAGTGCTAGACGGACTGGCTATGGCTACACCTTC. Its protein is CSARRTGYGYTF. J is TRBJ1-2 and V is TRBV20-1; D is uncertain. V lost 2 bases and J 4 bases, leaving 8 bases between the germline ends. The germline gives CDR1 DFQATT, CDR2 SNEGSKA (reference sequence). The CDR3 extends over 12 amino acids.